One T cell receptor (beta chain) is described in this entry. Antigen unknown. The data stem from a study of vaccination and CD4 T cells after COVID-19. Treatment denoted: roughly 10-day PBMC culture with coronavirus spike peptide pools or control peptides (ViraFEST assay). Germline CDR1 is SGHTA and CDR2 is FQGNSA. This CDR3 region has 14 residues. V gave up 2 bases and J gave up 8 bases, with 15 bases separating them. The Oncomine TCR Beta short-read assay sequenced DNA from cultured CD4+ T cells. TCRdb re-derived calls from the PCR reads in MiXCR, one entry per CDR3 protein. The data contain roughly 11,000 distinct CDR3 sequences, over 50% of them singletons.

The TCR was taken from a human donor who had recovered from COVID-19. Sequenced material: CD4+ T cells from blood, cultured in vitro. J is TRBJ1-2 and V is TRBV7-2; D unclear. This CDR3 reads CASSLRPSGEGYTF. The CDR3 bases are TGTGCCAGCAGCTTACGACCGTCCGGGGAGGGCTACACCTTC. The variable domain in full, completed from reference TRBV7-2 and TRBJ1-2, reads GAGVSQSPSNKVTEKGKDVELRCDPISGHTALYWYRQSLGQGLEFLIYFQGNSAPDKSGLPSDRFSAERTGGSVSTLTIQRTQQEDSAVYLCASSLRPSGEGYTFGSGTRLTVV.